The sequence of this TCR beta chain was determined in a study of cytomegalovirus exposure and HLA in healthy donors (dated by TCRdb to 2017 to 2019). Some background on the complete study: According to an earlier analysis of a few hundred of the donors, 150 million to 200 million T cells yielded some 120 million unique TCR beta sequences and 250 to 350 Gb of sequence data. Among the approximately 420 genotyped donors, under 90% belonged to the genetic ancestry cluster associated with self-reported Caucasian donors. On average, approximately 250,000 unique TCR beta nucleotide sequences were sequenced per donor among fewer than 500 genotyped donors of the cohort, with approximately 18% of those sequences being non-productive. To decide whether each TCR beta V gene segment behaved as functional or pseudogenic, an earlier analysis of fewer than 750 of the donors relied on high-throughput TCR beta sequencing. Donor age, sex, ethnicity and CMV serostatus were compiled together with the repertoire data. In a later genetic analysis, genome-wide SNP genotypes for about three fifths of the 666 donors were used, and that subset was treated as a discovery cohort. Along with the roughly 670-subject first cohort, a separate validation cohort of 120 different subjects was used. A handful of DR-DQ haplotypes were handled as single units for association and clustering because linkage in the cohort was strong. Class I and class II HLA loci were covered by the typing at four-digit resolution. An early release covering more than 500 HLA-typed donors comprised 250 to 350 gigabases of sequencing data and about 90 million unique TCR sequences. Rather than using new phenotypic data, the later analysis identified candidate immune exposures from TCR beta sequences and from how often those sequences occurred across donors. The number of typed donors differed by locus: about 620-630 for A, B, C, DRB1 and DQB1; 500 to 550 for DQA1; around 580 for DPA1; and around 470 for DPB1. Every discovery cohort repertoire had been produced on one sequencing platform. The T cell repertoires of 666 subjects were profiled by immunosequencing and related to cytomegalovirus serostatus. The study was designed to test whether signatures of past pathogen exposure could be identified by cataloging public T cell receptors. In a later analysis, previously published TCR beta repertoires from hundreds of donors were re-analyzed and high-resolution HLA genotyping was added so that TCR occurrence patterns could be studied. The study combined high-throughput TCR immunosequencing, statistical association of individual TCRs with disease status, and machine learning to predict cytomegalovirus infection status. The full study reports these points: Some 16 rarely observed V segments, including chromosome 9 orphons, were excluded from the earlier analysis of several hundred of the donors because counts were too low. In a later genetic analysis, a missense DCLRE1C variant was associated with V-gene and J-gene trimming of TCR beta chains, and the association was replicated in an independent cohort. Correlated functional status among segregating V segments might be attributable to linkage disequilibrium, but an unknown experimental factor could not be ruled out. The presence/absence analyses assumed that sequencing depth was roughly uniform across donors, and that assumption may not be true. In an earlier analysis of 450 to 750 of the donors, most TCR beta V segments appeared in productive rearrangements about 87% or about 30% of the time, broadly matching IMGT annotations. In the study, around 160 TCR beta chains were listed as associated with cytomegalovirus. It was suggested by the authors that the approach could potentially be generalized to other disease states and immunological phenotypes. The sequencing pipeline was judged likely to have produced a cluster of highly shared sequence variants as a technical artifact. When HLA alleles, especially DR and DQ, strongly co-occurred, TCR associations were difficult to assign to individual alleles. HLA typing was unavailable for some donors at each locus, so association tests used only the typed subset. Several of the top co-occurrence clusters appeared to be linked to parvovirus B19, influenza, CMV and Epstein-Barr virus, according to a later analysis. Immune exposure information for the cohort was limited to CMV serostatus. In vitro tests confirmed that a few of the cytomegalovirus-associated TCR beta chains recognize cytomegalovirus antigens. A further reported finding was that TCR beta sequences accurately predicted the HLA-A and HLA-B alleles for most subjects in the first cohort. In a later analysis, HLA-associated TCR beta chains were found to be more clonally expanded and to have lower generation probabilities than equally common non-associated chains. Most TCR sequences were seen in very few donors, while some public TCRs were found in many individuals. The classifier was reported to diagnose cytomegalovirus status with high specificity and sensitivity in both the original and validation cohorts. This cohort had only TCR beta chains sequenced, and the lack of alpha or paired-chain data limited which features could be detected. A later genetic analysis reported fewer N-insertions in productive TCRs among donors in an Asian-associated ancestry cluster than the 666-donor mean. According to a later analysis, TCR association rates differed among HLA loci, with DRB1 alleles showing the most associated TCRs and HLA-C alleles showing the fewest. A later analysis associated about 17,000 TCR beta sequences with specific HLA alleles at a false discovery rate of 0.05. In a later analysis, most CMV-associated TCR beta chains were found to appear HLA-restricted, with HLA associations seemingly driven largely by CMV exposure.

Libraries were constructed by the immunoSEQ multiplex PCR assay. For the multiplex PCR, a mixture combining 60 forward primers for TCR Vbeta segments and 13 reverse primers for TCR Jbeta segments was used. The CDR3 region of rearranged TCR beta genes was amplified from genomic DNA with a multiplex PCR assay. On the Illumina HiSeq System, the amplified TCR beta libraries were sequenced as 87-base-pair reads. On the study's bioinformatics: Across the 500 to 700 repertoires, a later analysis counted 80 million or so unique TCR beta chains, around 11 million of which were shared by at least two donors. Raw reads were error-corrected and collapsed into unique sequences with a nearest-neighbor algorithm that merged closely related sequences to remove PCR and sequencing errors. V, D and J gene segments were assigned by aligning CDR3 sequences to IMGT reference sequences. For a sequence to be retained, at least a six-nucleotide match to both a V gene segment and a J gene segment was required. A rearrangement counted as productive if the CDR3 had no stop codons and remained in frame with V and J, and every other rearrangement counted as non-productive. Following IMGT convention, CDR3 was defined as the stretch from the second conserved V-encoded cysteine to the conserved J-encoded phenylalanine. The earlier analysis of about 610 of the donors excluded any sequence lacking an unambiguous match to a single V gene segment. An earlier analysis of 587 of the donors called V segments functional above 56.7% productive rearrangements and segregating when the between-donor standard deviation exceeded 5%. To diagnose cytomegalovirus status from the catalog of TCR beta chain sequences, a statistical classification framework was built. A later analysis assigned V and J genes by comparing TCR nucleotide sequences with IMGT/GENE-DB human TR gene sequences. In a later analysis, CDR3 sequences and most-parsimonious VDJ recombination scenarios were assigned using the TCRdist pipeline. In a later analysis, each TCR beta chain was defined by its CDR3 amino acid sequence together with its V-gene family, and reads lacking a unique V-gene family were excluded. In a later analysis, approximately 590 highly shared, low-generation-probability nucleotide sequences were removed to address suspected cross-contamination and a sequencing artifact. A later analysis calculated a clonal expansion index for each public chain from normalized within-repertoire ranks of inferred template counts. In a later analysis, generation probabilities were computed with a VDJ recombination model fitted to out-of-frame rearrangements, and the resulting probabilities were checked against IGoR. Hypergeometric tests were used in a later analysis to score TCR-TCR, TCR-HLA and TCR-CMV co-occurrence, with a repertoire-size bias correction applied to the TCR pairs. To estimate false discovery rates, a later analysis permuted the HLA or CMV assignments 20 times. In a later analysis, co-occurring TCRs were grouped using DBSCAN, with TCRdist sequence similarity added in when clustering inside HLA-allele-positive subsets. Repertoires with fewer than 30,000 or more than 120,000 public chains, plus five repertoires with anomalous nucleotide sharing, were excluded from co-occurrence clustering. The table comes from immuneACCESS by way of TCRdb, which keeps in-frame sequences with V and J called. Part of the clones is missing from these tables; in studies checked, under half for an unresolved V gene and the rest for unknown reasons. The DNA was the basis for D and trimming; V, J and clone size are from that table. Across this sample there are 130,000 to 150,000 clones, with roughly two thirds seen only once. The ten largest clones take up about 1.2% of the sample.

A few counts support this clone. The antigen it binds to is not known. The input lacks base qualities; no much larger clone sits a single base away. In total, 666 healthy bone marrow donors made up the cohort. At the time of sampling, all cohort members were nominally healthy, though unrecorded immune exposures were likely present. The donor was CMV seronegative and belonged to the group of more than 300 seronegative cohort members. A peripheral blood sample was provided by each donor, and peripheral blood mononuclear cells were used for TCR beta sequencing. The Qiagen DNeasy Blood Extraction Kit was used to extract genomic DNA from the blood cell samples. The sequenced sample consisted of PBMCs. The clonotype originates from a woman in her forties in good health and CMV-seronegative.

The CDR3 reads CASTRGWNTEAFF. The nucleotides are TGTGCCAGCACCCGAGGATGGAACACTGAAGCTTTCTTT. Here the chain combines TRBV2 and TRBJ1-1; the D gene cannot be resolved reliably. From the cysteine through the phenylalanine, the CDR3 covers 13 amino acids. Just the 39-base CDR3 DNA is kept, in frame starting at base 1. At the junction V is shortened by 7 bases and J by 1 base, with 10 bases in between. The germline V gene gives CDR1 as SNHLY and CDR2 as FYNNEI.